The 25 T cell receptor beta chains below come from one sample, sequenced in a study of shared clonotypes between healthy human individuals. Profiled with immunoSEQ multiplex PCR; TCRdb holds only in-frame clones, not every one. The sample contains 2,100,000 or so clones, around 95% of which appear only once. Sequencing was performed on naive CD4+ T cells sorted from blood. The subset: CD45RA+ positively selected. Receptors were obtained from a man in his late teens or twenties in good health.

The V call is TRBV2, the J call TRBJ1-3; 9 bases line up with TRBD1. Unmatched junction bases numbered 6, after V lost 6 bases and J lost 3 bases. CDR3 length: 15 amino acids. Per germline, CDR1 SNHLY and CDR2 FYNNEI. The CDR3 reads CASRDRGKGGNTIYF. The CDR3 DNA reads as TGTGCCAGCAGGGACAGGGGTAAAGGTGGAAACACCATATATTTT.

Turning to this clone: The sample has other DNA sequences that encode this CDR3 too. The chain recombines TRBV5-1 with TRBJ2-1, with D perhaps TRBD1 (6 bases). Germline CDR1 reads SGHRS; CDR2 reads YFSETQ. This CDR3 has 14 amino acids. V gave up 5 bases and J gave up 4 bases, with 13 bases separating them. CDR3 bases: TGCGCCAGCAGTCCGGGACAAACTTACAATGAGCAGTTCTTC. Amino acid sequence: CASSPGQTYNEQFF. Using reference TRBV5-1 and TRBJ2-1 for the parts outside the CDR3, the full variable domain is KAGVTQTPRYLIKTRGQQVTLSCSPISGHRSVSWYQQTPGQGLQFLFEYFSETQRNKGNFPGRFSGRQFSNSRSEMNVSTLELGDSALYLCASSPGQTYNEQFFGPGTRLTVL.

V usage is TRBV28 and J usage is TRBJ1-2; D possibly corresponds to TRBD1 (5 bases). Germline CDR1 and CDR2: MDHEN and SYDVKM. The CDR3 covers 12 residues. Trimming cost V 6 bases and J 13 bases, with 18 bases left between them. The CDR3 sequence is CASSLLSGGITF. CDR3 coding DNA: TGTGCCAGCAGCCTTTTATCTGGGGGGATCACCTTC.

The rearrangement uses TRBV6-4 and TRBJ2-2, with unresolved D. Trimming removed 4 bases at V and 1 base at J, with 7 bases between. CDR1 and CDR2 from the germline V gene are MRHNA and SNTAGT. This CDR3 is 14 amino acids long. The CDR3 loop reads CASSVNLNTGELFF. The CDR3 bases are TGTGCCAGCAGTGTGAACTTGAACACCGGGGAGCTGTTTTTT.

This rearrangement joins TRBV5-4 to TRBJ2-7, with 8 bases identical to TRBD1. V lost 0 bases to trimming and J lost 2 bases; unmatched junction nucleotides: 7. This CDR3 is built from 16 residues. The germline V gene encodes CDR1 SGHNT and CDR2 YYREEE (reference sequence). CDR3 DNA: TGTGCCAGCAGCTTGGCCGTGGACAGGGCGACCTACGAGCAGTACTTC. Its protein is CASSLAVDRATYEQYF.

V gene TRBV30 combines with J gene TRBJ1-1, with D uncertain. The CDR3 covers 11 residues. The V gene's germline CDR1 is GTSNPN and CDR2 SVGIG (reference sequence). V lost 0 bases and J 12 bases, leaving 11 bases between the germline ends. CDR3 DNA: TGTGCCTGGAGTGTGGGCAGTAGATCTTTCTTT. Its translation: CAWSVGSRSFF.

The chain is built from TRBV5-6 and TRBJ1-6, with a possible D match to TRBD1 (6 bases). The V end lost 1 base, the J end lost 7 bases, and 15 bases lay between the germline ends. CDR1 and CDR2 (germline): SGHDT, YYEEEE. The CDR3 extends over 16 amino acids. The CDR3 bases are TGTGCCAGCAGCTTGTATTCCACAGGGCACAATTCACCCCTCCACTTT. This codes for CASSLYSTGHNSPLHF.

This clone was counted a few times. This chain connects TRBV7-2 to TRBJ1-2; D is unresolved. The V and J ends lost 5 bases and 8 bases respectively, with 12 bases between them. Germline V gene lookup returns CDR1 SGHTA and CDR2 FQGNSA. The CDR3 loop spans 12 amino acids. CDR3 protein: CASSAGNQGYTF. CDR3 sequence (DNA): TGTGCCAGCAGCGCCGGGAACCAGGGCTACACCTTC.

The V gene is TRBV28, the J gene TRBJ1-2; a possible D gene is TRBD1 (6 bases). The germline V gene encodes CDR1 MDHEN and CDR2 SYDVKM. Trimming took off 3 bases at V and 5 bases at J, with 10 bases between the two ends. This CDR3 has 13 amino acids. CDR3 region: CASSFGGRYGYTF. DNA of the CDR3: TGTGCCAGCAGTTTCGGGGGGCGATATGGCTACACCTTC.

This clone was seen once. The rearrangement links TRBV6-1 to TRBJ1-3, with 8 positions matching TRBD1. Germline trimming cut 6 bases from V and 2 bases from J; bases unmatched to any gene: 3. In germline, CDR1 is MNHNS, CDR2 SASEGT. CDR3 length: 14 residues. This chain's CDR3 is CASRKTGAGNTIYF. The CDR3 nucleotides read TGTGCCAGCAGGAAGACAGGGGCTGGAAACACCATATATTTT.

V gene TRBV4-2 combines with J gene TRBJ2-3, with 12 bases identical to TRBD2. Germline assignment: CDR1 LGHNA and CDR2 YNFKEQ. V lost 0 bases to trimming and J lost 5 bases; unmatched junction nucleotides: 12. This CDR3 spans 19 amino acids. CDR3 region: CASSQDSGSLAGGRDTQYF. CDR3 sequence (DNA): TGTGCCAGCAGCCAAGATAGCGGATCGCTAGCGGGGGGGCGAGATACGCAGTATTTT.

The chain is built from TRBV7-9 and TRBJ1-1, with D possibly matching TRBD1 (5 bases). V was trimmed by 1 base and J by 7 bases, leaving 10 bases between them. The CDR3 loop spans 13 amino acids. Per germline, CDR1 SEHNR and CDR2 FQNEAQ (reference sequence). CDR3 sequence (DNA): TGTGCCAGCAGCTTAGAGGAAAGGGGTGAAGCTTTCTTT. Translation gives CASSLEERGEAFF.

The CDR3 DNA is TGTGCCAGCAGTGGGCAGAATAATTCACCCCTCCACTTT. Translation: CASSGQNNSPLHF. The V call is TRBV28, the J call TRBJ1-6; D is uncertain. Per the germline V gene, CDR1 is MDHEN and CDR2 is SYDVKM. V dropped 5 bases and J dropped 5 bases, with 7 bases sitting between them. This CDR3 has 13 residues.

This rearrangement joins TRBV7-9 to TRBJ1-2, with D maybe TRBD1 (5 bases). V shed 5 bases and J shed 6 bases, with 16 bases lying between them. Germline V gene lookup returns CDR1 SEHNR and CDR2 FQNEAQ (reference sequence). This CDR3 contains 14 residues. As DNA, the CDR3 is TGTGCCAGCAGCCGAAGTGGGGGTTTGGATGGCTACACCTTC. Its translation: CASSRSGGLDGYTF. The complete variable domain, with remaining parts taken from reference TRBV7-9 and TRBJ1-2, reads DTGVSQNPRHKITKRGQNVTFRCDPISEHNRLYWYRQTLGQGPEFLTYFQNEAQLEKSRLLSDRFSAERPKGSFSTLEIQRTEQGDSAMYLCASSRSGGLDGYTFGSGTRLTVV.

The CDR3 here is CASSTLGQSTDTQYF. DNA of the CDR3: TGTGCCAGCAGCACACTTGGGCAGAGCACAGATACGCAGTATTTT. This chain links TRBV7-9 with TRBJ2-3; D remains ambiguous. This CDR3 comprises 15 residues. The V gene lost 5 bases and the J gene lost 0 bases, with 12 bases spanning the gap. Per germline, CDR1 SEHNR and CDR2 FQNEAQ (reference sequence).

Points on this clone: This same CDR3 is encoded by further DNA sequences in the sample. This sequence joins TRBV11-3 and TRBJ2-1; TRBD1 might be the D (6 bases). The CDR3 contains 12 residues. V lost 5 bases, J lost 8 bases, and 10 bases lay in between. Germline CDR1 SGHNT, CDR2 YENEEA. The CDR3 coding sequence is TGTGCCAGCAGCCAAGGGGGACATGAGCAGTTCTTC. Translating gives CASSQGGHEQFF.

CDR3 loop: CASTDRDLPGYNEQFF. The CDR3, as DNA: TGTGCCAGCACAGACAGGGACCTCCCCGGCTACAATGAGCAGTTCTTC. The chain joins TRBV6-6 to TRBJ2-1; 7 nucleotides agree with TRBD1. Germline CDR1 is MNHNY and CDR2 is SVGAGI (reference sequence). With V trimmed by 7 bases and J by 3 bases, 12 bases remained unmatched. The CDR3 extends over 16 amino acids.

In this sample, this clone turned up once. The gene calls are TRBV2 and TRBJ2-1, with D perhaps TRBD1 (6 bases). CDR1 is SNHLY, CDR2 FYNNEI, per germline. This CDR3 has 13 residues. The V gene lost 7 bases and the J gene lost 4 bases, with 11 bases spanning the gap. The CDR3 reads CASTSQGYNEQFF. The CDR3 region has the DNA TGTGCCAGCACGAGCCAGGGGTACAATGAGCAGTTCTTC.

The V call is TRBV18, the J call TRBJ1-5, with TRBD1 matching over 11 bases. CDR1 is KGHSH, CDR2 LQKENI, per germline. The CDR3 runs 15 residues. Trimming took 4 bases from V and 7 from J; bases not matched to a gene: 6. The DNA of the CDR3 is TGTGCCAGCTCACAAGGACAGGGGGCTCTCCAGCCCCAGCATTTT. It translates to CASSQGQGALQPQHF.

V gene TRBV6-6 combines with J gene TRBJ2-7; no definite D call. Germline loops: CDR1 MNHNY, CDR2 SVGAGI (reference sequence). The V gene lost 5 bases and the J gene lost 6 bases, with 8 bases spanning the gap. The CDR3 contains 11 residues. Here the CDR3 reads CASSDLGEQYF. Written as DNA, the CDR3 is TGTGCCAGCAGTGACCTCGGCGAGCAGTACTTC.

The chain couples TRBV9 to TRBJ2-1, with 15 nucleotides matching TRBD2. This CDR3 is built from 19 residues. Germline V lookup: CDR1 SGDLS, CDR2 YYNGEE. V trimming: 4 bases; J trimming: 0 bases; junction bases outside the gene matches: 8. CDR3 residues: CASSPGGLAGGSSYNEQFF. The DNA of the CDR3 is TGTGCCAGCAGCCCTGGCGGACTAGCGGGAGGGAGCTCCTACAATGAGCAGTTCTTC.

CDR3 sequence reads: CASSLVTKGNYGYTF. CDR3 in DNA: TGTGCCAGCAGCTTAGTAACCAAGGGGAACTATGGCTACACCTTC. The chain joins TRBV13 to TRBJ1-2; tentative D call: TRBD1 (5 bases). The V gene lost 1 base and the J gene lost 2 bases, with 11 bases spanning the gap. Germline values: CDR1 PRHDT, CDR2 FYEKMQ (reference sequence). The CDR3 runs to 15 residues.

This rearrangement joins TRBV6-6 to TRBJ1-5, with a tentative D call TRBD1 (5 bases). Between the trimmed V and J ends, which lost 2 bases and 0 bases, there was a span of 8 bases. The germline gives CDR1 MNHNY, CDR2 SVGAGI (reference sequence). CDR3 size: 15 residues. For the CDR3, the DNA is TGTGCCAGCAGTTACGGGGACCATAGCAATCAGCCCCAGCATTTT. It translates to CASSYGDHSNQPQHF.

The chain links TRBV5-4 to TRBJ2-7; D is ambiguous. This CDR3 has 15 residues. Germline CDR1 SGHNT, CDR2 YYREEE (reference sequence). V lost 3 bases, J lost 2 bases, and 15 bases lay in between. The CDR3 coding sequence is TGTGCCAGCAGCTCATCCCACAAAGCTCCCTACGAGCAGTACTTC. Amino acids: CASSSSHKAPYEQYF.

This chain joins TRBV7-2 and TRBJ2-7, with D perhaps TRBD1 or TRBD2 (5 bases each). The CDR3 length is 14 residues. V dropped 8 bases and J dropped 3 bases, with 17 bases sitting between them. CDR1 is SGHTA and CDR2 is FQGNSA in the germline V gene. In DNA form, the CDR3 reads TGTGCCAGCTCCTTGGGGGTGAACCTCTACGAGCAGTACTTC. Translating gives CASSLGVNLYEQYF. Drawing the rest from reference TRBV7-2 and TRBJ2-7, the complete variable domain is GAGVSQSPSNKVTEKGKDVELRCDPISGHTALYWYRQSLGQGLEFLIYFQGNSAPDKSGLPSDRFSAERTGGSVSTLTIQRTQQEDSAVYLCASSLGVNLYEQYFGPGTRLTVT.